This is a list of T cell receptor beta chains from one sample in a study of identical twins. Via MiXCR, TCRdb re-called the 5' RACE reads, giving one row per CDR3 protein. The data contain under 800,000 distinct CDR3 sequences, 20% to 25% of them singletons. In addition, the sample was reused for a study of T cells expressing NK-cell markers.

The specimen sequenced was PBMCs. All receptors come from a young woman in good health. Each CDR3 is given with its conserved first and last residue. The D gene is left open where the match is weak. Clone size is not always given. Where it is, it says once, few, many or a class for expanded clones.

>TRBV7-9|.|few|TRBJ2-5
TGTGCCAGCAGCTTGTCACGGGACCAAGAGACCCAGTACTTC
CASSLSRDQETQYF
>TRBV30|.|.|TRBJ2-7
TGTGCCTGGAGTTGGAGCTACGAGCAGTACTTC
CAWSWSYEQYF
>TRBV20-1|.|many|TRBJ2-5
TGCAGTGCTAAGGCCGCGCTAGTGGAGGAGACCCAGTACTTC
CSAKAALVEETQYF
>TRBV11-2|.|.|TRBJ2-3
TGTGCCAGCAGCTTAAATACAGGCACAGATACGCAGTATTTT
CASSLNTGTDTQYF
>TRBV4-2|TRBD2|few|TRBJ2-3
TGTGCCAGCAGCCAACCCCTAGCGGGGACTATCACAGATACGCAGTATTTT
CASSQPLAGTITDTQYF
>TRBV11-1|TRBD2|.|TRBJ2-1
TGTGCCAGCAGCCCGATCATGACTAGCGGGAGTCGGTACAATGAGCAGTTCTTC
CASSPIMTSGSRYNEQFF
>TRBV6-1|TRBD2|many|TRBJ2-1
TGTGCCAGCGCGGGACTAGCGGGAGGCGAAAATGAGCAGTTCTTC
CASAGLAGGENEQFF
>TRBV7-9|TRBD2|few|TRBJ2-1
TGTGCCAGCAGCCGGGACTACGACGGGAGGTTCTTC
CASSRDYDGRFF
>TRBV20-1|TRBD2|.|TRBJ2-5
TGCAGTGCTAGATCCCTGGGACTAGCGGGGGGATCGGAGACCCAGTACTTC
CSARSLGLAGGSETQYF
>TRBV18|.|.|TRBJ2-4
TGTGCCAGCTCACCCCGCGGCATGGAAAACATTCAGTACTTC
CASSPRGMENIQYF
>TRBV5-1|TRBD1|.|TRBJ2-1
TGCGCCAGCAGCAGTGGACAGGGGATCCTCAATGAGCAGTTCTTC
CASSSGQGILNEQFF
>TRBV13|TRBD1|.|TRBJ2-2
TGTGCCAGCAGCCCTCAGACAGGGTCGACCGGGGAGCTGTTTTTT
CASSPQTGSTGELFF
>TRBV20-1|.|many|TRBJ2-3
TGCAGTGCCCCTCGGAGTGGAAACACAGATACGCAGTATTTT
CSAPRSGNTDTQYF
>TRBV28|TRBD1|.|TRBJ1-5
TGTGCCAGCACCTCGGGACAGGGCAGTCAGCCCCAGCATTTT
CASTSGQGSQPQHF
>TRBV30|.|few|TRBJ2-3
TGTGCCTGGAGTGCGGCAGATACGCAGTATTTT
CAWSAADTQYF
>TRBV15|.|.|TRBJ1-1
TGTGCCACCAGCAGAGAGGGGGCGCGGACTAAAGCTTTCTTT
CATSREGARTKAFF
>TRBV20-1|.|.|TRBJ2-7
TGCAGTGCTAGAGATGGGGGGTATAAGGGCGAGCAGTACTTC
CSARDGGYKGEQYF
>TRBV10-3|TRBD2|.|TRBJ2-1
TGTGCCATCAGTCCCACACCAGCCGGGACTAGCGGGAGGTATGCCAATGAGCAGTTCTTC
CAISPTPAGTSGRYANEQFF
>TRBV12-3/TRBV12-4|TRBD1|few|TRBJ2-4
TGTGCCAGCAGTTTGGCAGGGGGCGAAAGCATTCAGTACTTC
CASSLAGGESIQYF
>TRBV4-3|.|few|TRBJ2-3
TGCGCCAGCAGCCAAGCCCCTAGCCCGGCAGATACGCAGTATTTT
CASSQAPSPADTQYF
>TRBV9|.|few|TRBJ1-1
TGTGCCAGCAGCGTAGGTGTAGATGACACTGAAGCTTTCTTT
CASSVGVDDTEAFF
>TRBV5-1|TRBD1|few|TRBJ2-7
TGCGCCAGCAGCTTTGAGACAGGGGACGAGCAGTACTTC
CASSFETGDEQYF
>TRBV2|.|few|TRBJ2-1
TGTGCCAGCAGGGGAATATCGCTAGGGGGTAGGGTCAATGAGCAGTTCTTC
CASRGISLGGRVNEQFF
>TRBV27|TRBD1|few|TRBJ2-6
TGTGCCACCTCAACGGGACAGGGGACCTCTGGGGCCAACGTCCTGACTTTC
CATSTGQGTSGANVLTF
>TRBV7-7|TRBD1|.|TRBJ1-3
TGTGCCAGCAGCTTAGCGACAGGGGCTGGAAACACCATATATTTT
CASSLATGAGNTIYF
>TRBV20-1|.|.|TRBJ2-4
TGCAGTGCTTCCCTGGACATTCAGTACTTC
CSASLDIQYF
>TRBV5-1|.|.|TRBJ2-2
TGCGCCAGCAGCTACGACACCACCGGGGAGCTGTTTTTT
CASSYDTTGELFF
>TRBV28|.|many|TRBJ1-1
TGTGCCAGCAGTTTAGGGACCGTGAACACTGAAGCTTTCTTT
CASSLGTVNTEAFF
>TRBV20-1|.|.|TRBJ1-6
TGCAGTGCTAGTATCGGACAGTATAATTCACCCCTCCACTTT
CSASIGQYNSPLHF
>TRBV20-1|TRBD1|.|TRBJ1-1
TGCAGTGCAACAGGGGGAGGCACTGAAGCTTTCTTT
CSATGGGTEAFF
>TRBV27|.|.|TRBJ2-1
TGTGCCAGCAGTACGCAGGGGGGCGAGCAGTTCTTC
CASSTQGGEQFF
>TRBV4-1|.|few|TRBJ2-7
TGCGCCAGCAGCCAAGAAGGGGGATACGAGCAGTACTTC
CASSQEGGYEQYF
>TRBV5-1|.|few|TRBJ2-1
TGCGCCAGCAGCTTAATAGGACTATCGTACAATGAGCAGTTCTTC
CASSLIGLSYNEQFF
>TRBV20-1|TRBD1|.|TRBJ2-3
TGCAGTGCTAGAGATATGTCCAGGGGGTCGACAGATACGCAGTATTTT
CSARDMSRGSTDTQYF
>TRBV20-1|TRBD2|few|TRBJ2-7
TGCAGTGCTAGAGATCTCCAGCGGGAGGGCCGATCCTACGAGCAGTACTTC
CSARDLQREGRSYEQYF
>TRBV6-5|.|many|TRBJ2-1
TGTGCCAGCAGTTACGGGGCAGGGAAGTTCTTC
CASSYGAGKFF
>TRBV7-2|.|many|TRBJ2-2
TGTGCCAGCAGCCGAACCGGGATCTCGAACACCGGGGAGCTGTTTTTT
CASSRTGISNTGELFF
>TRBV3-1|.|.|TRBJ2-1
TGTGCCAGCAGCCCTCTCCATTACAATGAGCAGTTCTTC
CASSPLHYNEQFF
>TRBV12-3/TRBV12-4|.|.|TRBJ2-5
TGTGCCAGCAGCGGACAAATGGAGACCCAGTACTTC
CASSGQMETQYF
>TRBV20-1|TRBD1|many|TRBJ2-1
TGCAGTGCTAGAGATCCTGGGACAGGGGACTACAATGAGCAGTTCTTC
CSARDPGTGDYNEQFF
>TRBV6-5|TRBD2|.|TRBJ2-2
TGTGCCAGCAGTTTGGGGACTAGCGCTTCGAACACCGGGGAGCTGTTTTTT
CASSLGTSASNTGELFF
>TRBV27|.|few|TRBJ2-2
TGTGCCAGCACCAGTAAAGGGTCTTGGGGCACCGGGGAGCTGTTTTTT
CASTSKGSWGTGELFF
>TRBV7-6|.|.|TRBJ1-5
TGTGCCAGCAGCCCTGGTGTGGCCCCGAGCAATCAGCCCCAGCATTTT
CASSPGVAPSNQPQHF
>TRBV20-1|TRBD2|few|TRBJ2-3
TGCAGTGCTTCTCAAGCGGGAGGGAGCACAGATACGCAGTATTTT
CSASQAGGSTDTQYF
>TRBV27|.|.|TRBJ2-7
TGTGCCAGCAGTTTATTGGGCGAACTAGCCTACGAGCAGTACTTC
CASSLLGELAYEQYF
>TRBV6-1|TRBD2|.|TRBJ2-1
TGTGCCAGCACCCAACGGGAGGGTCGGAATGAGCAGTTCTTC
CASTQREGRNEQFF
>TRBV6-1|.|.|TRBJ1-3
TGTGCCAGCAGTCCACCGGGGGGGGCTGGAAACACCATATATTTT
CASSPPGGAGNTIYF
>TRBV29-1|.|many|TRBJ2-1
TGCAGCGTTTGGGGACACATCTCCTACAATGAGCAGTTCTTC
CSVWGHISYNEQFF
>TRBV5-1|TRBD1|.|TRBJ1-5
TGCGCCAGCAGCCTTGGACAGGAAGGGCAGCCCCAGCATTTT
CASSLGQEGQPQHF
>TRBV5-8|.|.|TRBJ2-5
TGTGCCAGCAGCTTGCCGGATGGACGCCGCCAAGAGACCCAGTACTTC
CASSLPDGRRQETQYF
>TRBV25-1|.|.|TRBJ2-1
TGTGCCAGCAGTGAACCCGACAGGTACGATGAGCAGTTCTTC
CASSEPDRYDEQFF
>TRBV9|.|few|TRBJ2-7
TGTGCCAGCAGCGCCCCAGGGGCAATGGAGCAGTACTTC
CASSAPGAMEQYF
>TRBV5-6|TRBD1|few|TRBJ2-7
TGTGCCAGCAGCCCCCTCGGACAGGAGAGCTCCTACGAGCAGTACTTC
CASSPLGQESSYEQYF
>TRBV2|.|few|TRBJ2-7
TGTGCCAGCAGTGATTCGGGGCGAGAGCAGTACTTC
CASSDSGREQYF
>TRBV12-3/TRBV12-4|.|many|TRBJ1-1
TGTGCCAGCAGTTCTGCTGACGATAGCACTGAAGCTTTCTTT
CASSSADDSTEAFF
>TRBV5-1|TRBD1|.|TRBJ2-7
TGCGCCAGCAACTGGGACAGGAAATCGGGTGAGCAGTACTTC
CASNWDRKSGEQYF
>TRBV7-9|TRBD2|.|TRBJ2-1
TGTGCCAGCAGCTCACCCCGGGGGGACCCTGAGCAGTTCTTC
CASSSPRGDPEQFF
>TRBV7-2|.|.|TRBJ2-1
TGTGCCAGCAGCTTAGCTGGTACCCACTACTACAATGAGCAGTTCTTC
CASSLAGTHYYNEQFF
>TRBV5-6|TRBD1|few|TRBJ2-1
TGTGCCAGCAGCTTGGCCTTCGGGACAGGGGTCCCCTACAATGAGCAGTTCTTC
CASSLAFGTGVPYNEQFF